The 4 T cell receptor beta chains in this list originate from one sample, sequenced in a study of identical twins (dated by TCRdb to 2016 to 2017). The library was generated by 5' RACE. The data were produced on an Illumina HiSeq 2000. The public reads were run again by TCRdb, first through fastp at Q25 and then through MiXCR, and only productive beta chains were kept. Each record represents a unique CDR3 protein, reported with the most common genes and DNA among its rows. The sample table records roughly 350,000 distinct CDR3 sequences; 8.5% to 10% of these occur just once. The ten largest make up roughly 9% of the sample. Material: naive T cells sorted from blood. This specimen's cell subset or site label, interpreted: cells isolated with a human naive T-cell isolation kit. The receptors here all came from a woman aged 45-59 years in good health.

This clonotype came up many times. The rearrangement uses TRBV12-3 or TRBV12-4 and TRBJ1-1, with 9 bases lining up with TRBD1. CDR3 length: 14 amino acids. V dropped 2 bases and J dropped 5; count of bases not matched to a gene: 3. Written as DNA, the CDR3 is TGTGCCAGCAGTTTAACAGGGGGCCGGACTGAAGCTTTCTTT. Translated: CASSLTGGRTEAFF.

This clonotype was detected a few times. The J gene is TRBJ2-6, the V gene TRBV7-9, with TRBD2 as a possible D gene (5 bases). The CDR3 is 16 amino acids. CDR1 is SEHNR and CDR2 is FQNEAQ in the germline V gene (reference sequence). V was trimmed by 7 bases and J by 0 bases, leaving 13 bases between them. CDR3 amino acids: CASNSERNSGANVLTF. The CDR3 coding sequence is TGTGCCAGCAACTCGGAGCGGAACTCTGGGGCCAACGTCCTGACTTTC.

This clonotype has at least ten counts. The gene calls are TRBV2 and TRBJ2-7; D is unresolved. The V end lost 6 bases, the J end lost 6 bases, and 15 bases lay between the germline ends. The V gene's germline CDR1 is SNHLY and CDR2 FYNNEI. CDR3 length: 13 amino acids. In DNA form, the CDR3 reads TGTGCCAGCAGCCAGACATTAGCAGGCGAGCAGTACGTC. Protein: CASSQTLAGEQYV.

The CDR3 nucleotides read TGCGCCAGCAGCGGGGGATCGGGACTCCGCACAGATACGCAGTATTTT. Translated, it gives CASSGGSGLRTDTQYF. The chain carries TRBV5-1 and TRBJ2-3; D possibly corresponds to TRBD2 (6 bases). CDR3 size: 16 residues. Per the germline V gene, CDR1 is SGHRS and CDR2 is YFSETQ. V gave up 4 bases and J gave up 1 base, with 16 bases separating them.